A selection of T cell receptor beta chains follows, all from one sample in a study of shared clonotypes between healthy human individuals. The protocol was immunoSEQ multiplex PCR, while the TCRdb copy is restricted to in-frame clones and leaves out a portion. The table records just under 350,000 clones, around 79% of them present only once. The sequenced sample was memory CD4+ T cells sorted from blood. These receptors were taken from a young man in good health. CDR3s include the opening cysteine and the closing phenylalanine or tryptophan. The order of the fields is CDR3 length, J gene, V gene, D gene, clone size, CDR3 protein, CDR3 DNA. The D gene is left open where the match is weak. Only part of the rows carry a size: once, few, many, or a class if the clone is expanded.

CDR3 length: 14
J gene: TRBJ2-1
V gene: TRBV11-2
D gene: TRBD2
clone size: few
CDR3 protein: CASSFLAGGNEQFF
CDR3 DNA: TGTGCCAGCAGCTTTCTAGCGGGAGGGAATGAGCAGTTCTTC

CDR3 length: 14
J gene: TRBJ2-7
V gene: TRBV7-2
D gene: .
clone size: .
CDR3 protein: CASSQGVLTYEQYF
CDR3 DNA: TGTGCCAGCAGCCAGGGTGTCCTAACCTACGAGCAGTACTTC

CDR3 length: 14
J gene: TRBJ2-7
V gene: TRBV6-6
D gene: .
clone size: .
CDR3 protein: CASSFSDRLGEQYF
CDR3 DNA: TGTGCCAGCAGTTTTTCGGACCGTCTGGGCGAGCAGTACTTC

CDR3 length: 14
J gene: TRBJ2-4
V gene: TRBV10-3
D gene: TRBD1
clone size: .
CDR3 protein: CATHTGTGQNIQYF
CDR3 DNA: TGTGCCACCCATACCGGGACAGGCCAAAACATTCAGTACTTC

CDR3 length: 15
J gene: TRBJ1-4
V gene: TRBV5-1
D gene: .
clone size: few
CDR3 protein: CASSLGRGGNEKLFF
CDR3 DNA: TGCGCCAGCAGCTTGGGCAGGGGCGGTAATGAAAAACTGTTTTTT

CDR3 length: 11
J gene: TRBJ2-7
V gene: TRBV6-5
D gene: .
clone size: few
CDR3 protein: CASQGPYEQYF
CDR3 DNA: TGTGCCAGCCAGGGGCCCTACGAGCAGTACTTC

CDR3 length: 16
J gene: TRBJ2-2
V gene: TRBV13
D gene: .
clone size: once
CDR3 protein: CASSPGVAAGTGELFF
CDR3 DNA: TGTGCCAGCAGCCCCGGGGTAGCCGCGGGCACCGGGGAGCTGTTTTTT

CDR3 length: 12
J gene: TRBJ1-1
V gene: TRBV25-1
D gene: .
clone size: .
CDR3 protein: CASRNRDLEAFF
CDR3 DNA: TGTGCCAGCAGGAACCGGGACCTTGAAGCTTTCTTT

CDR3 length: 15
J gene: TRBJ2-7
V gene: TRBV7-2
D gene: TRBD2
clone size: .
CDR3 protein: CASSLTSGNFHEQYF
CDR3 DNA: TGTGCCAGCAGCTTGACTAGCGGGAATTTCCACGAGCAGTACTTC

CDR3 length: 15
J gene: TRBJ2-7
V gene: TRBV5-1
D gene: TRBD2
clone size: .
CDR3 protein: CASSFTSGDSYEQYF
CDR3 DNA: TGCGCCAGCAGCTTCACTAGCGGGGACTCCTACGAGCAGTACTTC

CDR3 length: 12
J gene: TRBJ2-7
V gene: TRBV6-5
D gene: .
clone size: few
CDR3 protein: CASTGAGYEQYF
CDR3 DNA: TGTGCCAGCACAGGGGCGGGCTACGAGCAGTACTTC

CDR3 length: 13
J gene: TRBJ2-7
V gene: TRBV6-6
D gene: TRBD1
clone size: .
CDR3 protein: CASSYAQGNEQYF
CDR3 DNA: TGTGCCAGCAGTTACGCACAGGGGAACGAGCAGTACTTC

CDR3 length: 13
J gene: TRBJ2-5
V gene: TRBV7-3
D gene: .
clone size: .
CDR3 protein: CASSPRVGETQYF
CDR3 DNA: TGTGCCAGCAGCCCGCGGGTCGGGGAGACCCAGTACTTC

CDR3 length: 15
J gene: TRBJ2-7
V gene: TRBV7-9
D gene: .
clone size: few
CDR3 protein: CASSSRTDPHYEQYF
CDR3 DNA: TGTGCCAGCAGCTCTCGTACAGATCCTCACTACGAGCAGTACTTC

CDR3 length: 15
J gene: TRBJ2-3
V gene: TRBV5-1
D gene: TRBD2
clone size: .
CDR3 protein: CASSATSGITDTQYF
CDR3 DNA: TGCGCCAGCAGCGCAACTAGCGGGATCACAGATACGCAGTATTTT

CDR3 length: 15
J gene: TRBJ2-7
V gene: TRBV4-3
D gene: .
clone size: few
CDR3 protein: CASSQEDGEGYEQYF
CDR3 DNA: TGCGCCAGCAGCCAAGAGGATGGAGAGGGTTACGAGCAGTACTTC

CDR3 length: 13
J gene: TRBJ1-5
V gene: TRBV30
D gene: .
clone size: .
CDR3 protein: CAWSASDNQPQHF
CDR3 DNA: TGTGCCTGGAGTGCGTCTGACAATCAGCCCCAGCATTTT

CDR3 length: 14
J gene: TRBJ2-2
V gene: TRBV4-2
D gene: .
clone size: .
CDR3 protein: CASSQEAGTGELFF
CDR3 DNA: TGTGCCAGCAGCCAAGAGGCCGGGACCGGGGAGCTGTTTTTT

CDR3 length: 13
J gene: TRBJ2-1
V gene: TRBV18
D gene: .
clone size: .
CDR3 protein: CASSPGGEDEQFF
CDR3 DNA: TGTGCCAGCTCTCCCGGCGGGGAGGATGAGCAGTTCTTC

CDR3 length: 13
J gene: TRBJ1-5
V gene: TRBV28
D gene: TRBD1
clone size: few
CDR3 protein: CASRTGGTQPQHF
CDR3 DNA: TGTGCCAGCAGAACAGGGGGGACTCAGCCCCAGCATTTT

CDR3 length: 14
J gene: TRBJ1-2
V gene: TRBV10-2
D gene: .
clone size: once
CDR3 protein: CASSERAAPYGYTF
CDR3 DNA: TGCGCCAGCAGTGAGAGGGCGGCCCCCTATGGCTACACCTTC

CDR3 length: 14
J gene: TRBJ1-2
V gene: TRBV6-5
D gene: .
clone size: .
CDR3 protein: CASSSGPGVYGYTF
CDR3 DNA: TGTGCCAGCAGCTCGGGACCAGGGGTCTATGGCTACACCTTC

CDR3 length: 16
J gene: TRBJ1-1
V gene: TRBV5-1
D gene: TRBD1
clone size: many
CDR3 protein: CASSTTTTGVYTEAFF
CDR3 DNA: TGCGCCAGCAGCACTACAACCACAGGGGTGTATACTGAAGCTTTCTTT

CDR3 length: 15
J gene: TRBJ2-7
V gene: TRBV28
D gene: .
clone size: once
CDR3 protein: CASSLGTTYSYEQYF
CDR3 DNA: TGTGCCAGCAGTTTAGGGACAACTTACTCCTACGAGCAGTACTTC

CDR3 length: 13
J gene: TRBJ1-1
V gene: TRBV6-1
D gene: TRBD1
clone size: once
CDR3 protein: CASSDRGFTEAFF
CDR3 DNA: TGTGCCAGCAGTGACAGGGGGTTCACTGAAGCTTTCTTT

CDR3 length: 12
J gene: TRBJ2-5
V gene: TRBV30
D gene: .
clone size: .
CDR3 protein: CAWNAGKETQYF
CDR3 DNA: TGTGCCTGGAACGCAGGGAAAGAGACCCAGTACTTC

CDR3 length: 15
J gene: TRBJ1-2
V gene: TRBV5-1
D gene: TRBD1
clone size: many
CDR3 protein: CASSAGTGKAYGYTF
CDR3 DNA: TGCGCCAGCAGCGCCGGGACAGGGAAGGCATATGGCTACACCTTC